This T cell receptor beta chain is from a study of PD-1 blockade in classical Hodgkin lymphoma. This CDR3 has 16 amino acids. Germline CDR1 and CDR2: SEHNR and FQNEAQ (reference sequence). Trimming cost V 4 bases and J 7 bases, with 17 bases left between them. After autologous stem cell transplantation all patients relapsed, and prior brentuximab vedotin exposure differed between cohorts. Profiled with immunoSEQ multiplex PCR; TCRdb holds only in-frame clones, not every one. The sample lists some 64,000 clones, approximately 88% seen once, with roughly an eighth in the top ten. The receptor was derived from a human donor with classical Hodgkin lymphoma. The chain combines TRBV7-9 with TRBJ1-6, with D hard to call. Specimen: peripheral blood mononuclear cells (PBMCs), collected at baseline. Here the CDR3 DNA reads TGTGCCAGCAGCTCACGGGCCTCGGCGGGGAATTCACCCCTCCACTTT. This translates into CASSSRASAGNSPLHF.